The 6 T cell receptor beta chains below come from one sample, sequenced in a study of OX40 agonist ivuxolimab in advanced cancers. Using immunoSEQ multiplex PCR, the repertoire was profiled, and TCRdb retains in-frame clones only, with some absent. The sample has some 44,000 clones, more than 75% seen once. The input for sequencing was CD4+ or CD8+ T cells sorted from blood, taken in a trial of the OX40 agonist ivuxolimab. The source of these receptors is an adult with an advanced solid tumor such as melanoma, head and neck, liver or kidney cancer.

The chain uses TRBV19 and TRBJ2-5; 8 bases fit TRBD1. CDR1 is LNHDA and CDR2 is SQIVND in the germline V gene (reference sequence). After removal of 1 base from V and 6 bases from J, the junction contained 4 bases not matched to a gene. The CDR3 is 14 amino acids. CDR3 sequence (DNA): TGTGCCAGTAGTATAGGTACAGGGGGAAAGACCCAGTACTTC. It encodes CASSIGTGGKTQYF.

The chain has TRBV4-3 and TRBJ1-5; D is ambiguous. Trimming removed 0 bases from V and 7 bases from J, with 13 bases in between. The CDR3 totals 15 residues. Looked up from germline, CDR1 is LGHNA and CDR2 is YSLEER. CDR3 loop: CASSQDIRSGQPQHF. DNA for the CDR3: TGCGCCAGCAGCCAAGATATTCGTAGTGGGCAGCCCCAGCATTTT.

This clone showed up just once. V and J are TRBV19 and TRBJ2-6; D call uncertain. The V end was cut by 2 bases, the J end by 1 base, with 9 bases between. This CDR3 region has 16 residues. Per the germline V gene, CDR1 is LNHDA and CDR2 is SQIVND (reference sequence). CDR3 in DNA: TGTGCCAGTAGTATAATGGAGAGGTCTGGGGCCAACGTCCTGACTTTC. It encodes CASSIMERSGANVLTF. The whole variable domain, filled in from reference TRBV19 and TRBJ2-6, reads DGGITQSPKYLFRKEGQNVTLSCEQNLNHDAMYWYRQDPGQGLRLIYYSQIVNDFQKGDIAEGYSVSREKKESFPLTVTSAQKNPTAFYLCASSIMERSGANVLTFGAGSRLTVL.

This sequence joins TRBV4-1 and TRBJ2-2; D unclear. The V end lost 3 bases, the J end lost 5 bases, and 13 bases lay between the germline ends. The CDR3 is 15 residues long. Germline lookup yields CDR1 MGHRA and CDR2 YSYEKL. In DNA, the CDR3 is TGCGCCAGCAGCCAGAGTCCCCTAAGGACCGGGGAGCTGTTTTTT. This sequence encodes CASSQSPLRTGELFF.

In DNA, the CDR3 is TGTGCCAGCAGCCAAGCGGCTAGCGGGGGGGTCTACGAGCAGTACTTC. The encoded protein is CASSQAASGGVYEQYF. The rearrangement joins TRBV4-2 to TRBJ2-7; the match to TRBD2 covers 12 bases. V gave up 1 base and J gave up 3 bases; unmatched junction bases: 4. The CDR3 extends over 16 amino acids. Germline V gene data show CDR1 as LGHNA and CDR2 as YNFKEQ.

The chain carries TRBV19 and TRBJ2-1; 7 bases agree with TRBD2. CDR3 size: 16 residues. Germline loops: CDR1 LNHDA, CDR2 SQIVND (reference sequence). V shed 3 bases, J shed 6 bases, and the junction held 11 bases outside the gene matches. DNA of the CDR3: TGTGCCAGTAGTATGTCCGCGGGAGATGTGGGCAATGAGCAGTTCTTC. Residues: CASSMSAGDVGNEQFF.